A single sample is the source of the 6 T cell receptor beta chains below, sequenced in a study of long-term antiretroviral therapy in people with HIV. The immunoSEQ assay was v3.0, run at survey level. Here immunoSEQ multiplex PCR was the method, and the copy in TCRdb shows in-frame clones only, minus some. The data hold about 20,000 clones, with 80% to 95% observed a single time. The source material was unsorted PBMCs, sampled 4.4 years after starting antiretroviral therapy. The origin of the receptors is a woman aged 50 to 65 with HIV.

The chain employs TRBV5-1 and TRBJ1-2, with TRBD1 identical over 9 bases. Trimming took 3 bases from V and 0 from J; bases not matched to a gene: 6. This CDR3 spans 16 amino acids. Germline V gene lookup returns CDR1 SGHRS and CDR2 YFSETQ. As DNA, the CDR3 is TGCGCCAGCAGCTCGTCCGGGACAGGGACTAACTATGGCTACACCTTC. This sequence encodes CASSSSGTGTNYGYTF.

This sequence joins TRBV7-9 and TRBJ2-3, with D unresolved. V shed 1 base and J shed 4 bases, with 9 bases lying between them. In germline, CDR1 is SEHNR, CDR2 FQNEAQ (reference sequence). The CDR3 totals 14 residues. The CDR3 sequence: CASSLVTLADTQYF. CDR3 DNA: TGTGCCAGCAGCTTAGTGACGCTCGCAGATACGCAGTATTTT. The variable domain in full, completed from reference TRBV7-9 and TRBJ2-3, reads DTGVSQNPRHKITKRGQNVTFRCDPISEHNRLYWYRQTLGQGPEFLTYFQNEAQLEKSRLLSDRFSAERPKGSFSTLEIQRTEQGDSAMYLCASSLVTLADTQYFGPGTRLTVL.

The chain joins TRBV2 to TRBJ2-7, with no clear D. The CDR3 length is 12 residues. Trimming left V 6 bases short and J 3 bases short, with 9 bases between. Per the germline V gene, CDR1 is SNHLY and CDR2 is FYNNEI. CDR3 region: CASRSNGYEQYF. The CDR3 DNA sequence: TGTGCCAGCAGAAGCAACGGCTACGAGCAGTACTTC.

This clone was detected only once. The V and J genes are TRBV30 and TRBJ1-1; D uncertain. The CDR3 length is 13 residues. The V gene's germline CDR1 is GTSNPN and CDR2 SVGIG (reference sequence). V lost 0 bases to trimming and J lost 4 bases, with 9 bases between them. CDR3 sequence (DNA): TGTGCCTGGAGTGTCACGGGGTTCACTGAAGCTTTCTTT. This translates into CAWSVTGFTEAFF.

This clone was seen a single time. J is TRBJ1-4 and V is TRBV5-4; tentatively, D is TRBD1 (5 bases). CDR3 length: 14 amino acids. Germline V gene lookup returns CDR1 SGHNT and CDR2 YYREEE (reference sequence). V lost 4 bases and J 2 bases, leaving 9 bases between the germline ends. The CDR3 sequence: CASSLGGTNEKLFF. The CDR3 bases are TGTGCCAGCAGCCTGGGGGGGACTAATGAAAAACTGTTTTTT.

The chain employs TRBV5-1 and TRBJ2-1, with D maybe TRBD2 (6 bases). The ends were cut back, 3 bases at V and 4 bases at J, with 11 bases in the middle. This CDR3 spans 14 amino acids. Per germline, CDR1 SGHRS and CDR2 YFSETQ. The chain's CDR3 is CASSWDLAYNEQFF. For the CDR3, the DNA is TGCGCCAGCAGCTGGGACTTGGCTTACAATGAGCAGTTCTTC.